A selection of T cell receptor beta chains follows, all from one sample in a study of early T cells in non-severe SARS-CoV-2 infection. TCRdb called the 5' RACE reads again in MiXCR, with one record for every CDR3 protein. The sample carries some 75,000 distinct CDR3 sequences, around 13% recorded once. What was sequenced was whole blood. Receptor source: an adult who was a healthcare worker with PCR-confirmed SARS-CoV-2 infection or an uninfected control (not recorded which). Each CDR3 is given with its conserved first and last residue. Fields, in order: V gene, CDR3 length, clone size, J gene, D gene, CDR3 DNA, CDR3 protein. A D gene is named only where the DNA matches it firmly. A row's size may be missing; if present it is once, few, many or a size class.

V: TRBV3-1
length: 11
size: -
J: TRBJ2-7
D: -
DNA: TGTGCCAGCAGCCAAGTGTACGAGCAGTACTTC
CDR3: CASSQVYEQYF

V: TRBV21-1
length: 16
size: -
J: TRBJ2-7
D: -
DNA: TGTGCCAGCAGCAAAGTAGAGCGGGTTGGTTACAATGAGCAGTACTTC
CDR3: CASSKVERVGYNEQYF

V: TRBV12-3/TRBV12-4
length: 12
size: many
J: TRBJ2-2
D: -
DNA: TGTGCCAGCAGTCCCCTTCAGGGCCTGATGCTTTTT
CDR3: CASSPLQGLMLF

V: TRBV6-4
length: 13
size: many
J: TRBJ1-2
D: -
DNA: TGTGCCAGCAGTGATGAGGCTAACTATGGCTACACCTTC
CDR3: CASSDEANYGYTF

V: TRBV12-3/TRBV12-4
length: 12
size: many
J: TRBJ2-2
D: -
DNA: TGTGCCAGCAGTCCTATCCCCGGGGAGCTGTTTTTT
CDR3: CASSPIPGELFF

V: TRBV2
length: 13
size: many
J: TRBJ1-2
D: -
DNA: TGTGCCAGCCGTCGGGACGGCACCTATGGCTACACCTTC
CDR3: CASRRDGTYGYTF

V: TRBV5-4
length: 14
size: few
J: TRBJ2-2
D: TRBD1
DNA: TGTGCCAGCAGCGCAGGACAGGGGGCGGGGGAGCTGTTTTTT
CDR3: CASSAGQGAGELFF

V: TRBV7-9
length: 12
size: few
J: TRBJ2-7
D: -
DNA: TGTGCCAGCAGCCCATCTCTCGACGAGCAGTACTTC
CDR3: CASSPSLDEQYF

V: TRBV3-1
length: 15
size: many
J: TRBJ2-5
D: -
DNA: TGTGCCAGCAGCCAACCTGGACTAACCCAAGAGACCCAGTACTTC
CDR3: CASSQPGLTQETQYF

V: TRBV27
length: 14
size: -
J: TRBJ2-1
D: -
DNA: TGTGCCAGCAGTTTCGACCCCAACTACAATGAGCAGTTCTTC
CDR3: CASSFDPNYNEQFF

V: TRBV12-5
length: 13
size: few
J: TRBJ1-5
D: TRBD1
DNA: TGTGCTAGTGACCAACAGGGGAATCAGCCCCAGCATTTT
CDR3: CASDQQGNQPQHF

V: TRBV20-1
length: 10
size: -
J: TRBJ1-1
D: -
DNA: TGCAGTCCGGGGGGGGGATTAGCTTTCTTT
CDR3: CSPGGGLAFF

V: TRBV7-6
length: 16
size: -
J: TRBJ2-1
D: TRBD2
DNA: TGTGCCAGCAGCTTAGCGGTGGCGGGGGGGCCGAATCAGCAGTTCTTC
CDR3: CASSLAVAGGPNQQFF

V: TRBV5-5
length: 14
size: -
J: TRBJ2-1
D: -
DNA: TGTGCCAGCAGCTTGGGTGTCCGCCTCACTGGGCAGTTCTTC
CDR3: CASSLGVRLTGQFF

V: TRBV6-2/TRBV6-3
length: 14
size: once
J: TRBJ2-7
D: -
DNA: TGTGCCAGCAGTCATTCAGGGTCCTCCTACGAGCAGTACTTC
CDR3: CASSHSGSSYEQYF

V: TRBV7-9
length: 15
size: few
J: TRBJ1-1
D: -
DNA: TGTGCCAGCAGTTTTGAGTTCCCGGGTGTTACTGAAGCTTTCTTT
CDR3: CASSFEFPGVTEAFF

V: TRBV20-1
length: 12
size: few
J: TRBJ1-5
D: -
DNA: TGCAGTGCCAGGGACTCAGGCCAGCCCCAGCATTTT
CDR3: CSARDSGQPQHF

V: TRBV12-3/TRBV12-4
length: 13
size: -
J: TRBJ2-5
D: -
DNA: TGTGCCAGCAGTTTAGCAGAGGGTGGGACCCAGTACTTC
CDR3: CASSLAEGGTQYF

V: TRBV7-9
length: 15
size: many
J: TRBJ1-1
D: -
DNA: TGTGCCAGCAGCCCCAGGGGCATTATGAACACTGAAGCTTTCTTT
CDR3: CASSPRGIMNTEAFF

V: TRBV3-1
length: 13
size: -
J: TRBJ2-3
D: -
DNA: TGTGCCAGCAGCCAAGCCGGGACAGATACGCAGTATTTT
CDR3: CASSQAGTDTQYF

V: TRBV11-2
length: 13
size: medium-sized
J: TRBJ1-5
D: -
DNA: TGTGCCAGCAGCTTGTCGTACGGTCAGCCCCAGCATTTT
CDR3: CASSLSYGQPQHF

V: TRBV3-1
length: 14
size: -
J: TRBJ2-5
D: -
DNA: TGTGCCAGCAGCCAAGATATAGGCATCGAGACCCAGTACTTC
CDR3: CASSQDIGIETQYF

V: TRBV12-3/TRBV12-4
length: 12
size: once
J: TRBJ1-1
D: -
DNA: TGTGCCAGCAGTTATCCCCGAACTGAAGCTTTCTTT
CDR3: CASSYPRTEAFF

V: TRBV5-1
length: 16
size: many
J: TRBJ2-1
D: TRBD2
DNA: TGCGCCAGCAGCCAGACTAGCGGGGGGCTTCACAATGAGCAGTTCTTC
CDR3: CASSQTSGGLHNEQFF

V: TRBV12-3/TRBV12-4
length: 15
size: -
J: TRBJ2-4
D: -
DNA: TGTGCCAGCAGTTTAACGGGGGTGGGTGGCAACATTCAGTACTTC
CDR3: CASSLTGVGGNIQYF

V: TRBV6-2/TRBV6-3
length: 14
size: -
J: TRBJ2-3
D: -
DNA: TGTGCCAGCACCATAAGACCGATAACAGATACGCAGTATTTT
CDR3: CASTIRPITDTQYF

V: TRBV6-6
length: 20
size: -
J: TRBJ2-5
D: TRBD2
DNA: TGTGCCAGCAGACCTCTCCGTCCCGGGCCTAGCGGGGGGGCGGTTGAGACCCAGTACTTC
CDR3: CASRPLRPGPSGGAVETQYF

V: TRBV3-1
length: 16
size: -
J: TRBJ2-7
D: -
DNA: TGTGCCAGCAGCCAAGGGACGGCTCTATGGGCTCTCGAGCAGTACTTC
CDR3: CASSQGTALWALEQYF

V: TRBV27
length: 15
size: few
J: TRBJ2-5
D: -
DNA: TGTGCCAGCAGCCGCTCCGGGGGACAACAAGAGACCCAGTACTTC
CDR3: CASSRSGGQQETQYF

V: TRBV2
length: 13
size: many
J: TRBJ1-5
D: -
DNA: TGTGCCAGCAGCGGACAGCTAGATCAGCCCCAGCATTTT
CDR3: CASSGQLDQPQHF

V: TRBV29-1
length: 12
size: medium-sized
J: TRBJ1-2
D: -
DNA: TGCAGCGTTTCACCCCGGACGCATGGCTACACCTTC
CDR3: CSVSPRTHGYTF

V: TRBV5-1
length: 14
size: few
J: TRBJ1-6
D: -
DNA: TGCGCCAGCAGCTTGGAAAGGGATAATTCACCCCTCCACTTT
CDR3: CASSLERDNSPLHF

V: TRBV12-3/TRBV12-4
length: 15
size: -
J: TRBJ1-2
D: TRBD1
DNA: TGTGCCAGCAGTACGCACAGGGGGCTTGTCGGTGGCTACACCTTC
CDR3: CASSTHRGLVGGYTF